Listed here is a single TCR beta chain. The table came from immunoSEQ multiplex PCR; TCRdb's copy has only in-frame clones and leaves some out. The sample carries about 160,000 clones, approximately 86% recorded once. This specimen belongs to a study of cytomegalovirus exposure and HLA in healthy donors. The germline gives CDR1 SNHLY, CDR2 FYNNEI. The CDR3 consists of 12 residues. The V segment lost 11 bases and the J segment 5 bases; nucleotides outside the gene matches: 7. Sequenced input: PBMCs. The chain couples TRBV2 to TRBJ2-3; 7 bases are a match to TRBD1. This sequence originates from a man aged 25 to 40 in good health and CMV-seropositive. The CDR3 region has the DNA TGTGCCTCGGACAGGTATGGAGATACGCAGTATTTT. It encodes CASDRYGDTQYF.